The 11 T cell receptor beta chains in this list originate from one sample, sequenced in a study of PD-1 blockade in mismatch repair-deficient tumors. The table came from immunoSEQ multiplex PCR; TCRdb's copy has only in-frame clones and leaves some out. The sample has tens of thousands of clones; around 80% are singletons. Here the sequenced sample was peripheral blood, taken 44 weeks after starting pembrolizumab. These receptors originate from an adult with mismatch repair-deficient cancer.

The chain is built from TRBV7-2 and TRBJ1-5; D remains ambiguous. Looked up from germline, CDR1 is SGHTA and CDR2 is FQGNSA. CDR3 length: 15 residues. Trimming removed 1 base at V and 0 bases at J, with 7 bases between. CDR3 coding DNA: TGTGCCAGCAGCTTAGTACAGAGTAGCAATCAGCCCCAGCATTTT. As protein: CASSLVQSSNQPQHF.

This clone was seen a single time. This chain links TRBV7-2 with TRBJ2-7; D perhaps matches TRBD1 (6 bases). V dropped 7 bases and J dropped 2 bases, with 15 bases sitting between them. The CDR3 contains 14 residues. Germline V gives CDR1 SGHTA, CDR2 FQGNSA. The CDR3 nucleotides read TGTGCCAGCACCCCCGGACCAGGGGCCTACGAGCAGTACTTC. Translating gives CASTPGPGAYEQYF.

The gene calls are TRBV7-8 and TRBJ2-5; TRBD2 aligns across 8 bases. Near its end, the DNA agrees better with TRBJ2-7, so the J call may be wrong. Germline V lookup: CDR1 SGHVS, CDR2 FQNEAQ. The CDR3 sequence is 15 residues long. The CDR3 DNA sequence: TGTGCCAGCAGCTTCGGAGCGGGAGCCGGCTACGAGCAGTACTTC. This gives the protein CASSFGAGAGYEQYF.

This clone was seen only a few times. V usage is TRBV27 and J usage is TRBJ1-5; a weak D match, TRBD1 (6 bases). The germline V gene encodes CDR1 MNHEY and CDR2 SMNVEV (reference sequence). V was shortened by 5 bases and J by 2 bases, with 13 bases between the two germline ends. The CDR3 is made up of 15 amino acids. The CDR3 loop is CASSKQGNGNQPQHF. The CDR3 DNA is TGTGCCAGCAGTAAACAGGGAAATGGCAATCAGCCCCAGCATTTT.

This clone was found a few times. The DNA for the CDR3 is TGTGCCAGCAGCCAATTTAGGGGCAGTAACACTGAAGCTTTCTTT. This translates into CASSQFRGSNTEAFF. The rearrangement uses TRBV4-2 and TRBJ1-1; TRBD1 is a possible D gene (5 bases). The CDR3 consists of 15 residues. Germline CDR1 and CDR2: LGHNA and YNFKEQ. Deletions cut 2 bases from V and 2 bases from J, with 12 bases between.

CDR3 in DNA: TGTGCCAGCAGTCGCCGGGACGACTCCACAGATACGCAGTATTTT. Its protein product is CASSRRDDSTDTQYF. V usage is TRBV28 and J usage is TRBJ2-3; perhaps D is TRBD1 or TRBD2 (5 bases each). V was shortened by 5 bases and J by 2 bases, with 14 bases between the two germline ends. The CDR3 loop spans 15 amino acids. Germline CDR1 MDHEN, CDR2 SYDVKM.

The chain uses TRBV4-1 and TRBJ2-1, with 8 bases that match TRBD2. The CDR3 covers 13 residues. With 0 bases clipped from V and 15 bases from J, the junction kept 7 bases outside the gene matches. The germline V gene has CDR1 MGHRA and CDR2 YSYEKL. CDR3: CASSQDSSGSRFF. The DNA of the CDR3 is TGCGCCAGCAGCCAAGATTCCAGCGGGAGCAGGTTCTTC.

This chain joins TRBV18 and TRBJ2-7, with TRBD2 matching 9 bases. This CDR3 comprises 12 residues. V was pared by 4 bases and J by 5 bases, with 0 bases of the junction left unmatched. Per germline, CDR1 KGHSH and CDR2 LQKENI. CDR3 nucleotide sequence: TGTGCCAGCTCACGGACTAGCGACGAGCAGTACTTC. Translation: CASSRTSDEQYF.

The CDR3 here is CASSQDQQYNEQFF. The CDR3 bases are TGCGCCAGCAGCCAAGATCAGCAGTACAATGAGCAGTTCTTC. V and J are TRBV4-3 and TRBJ2-1; D is undetermined. CDR1 is LGHNA and CDR2 is YSLEER in the germline V gene. The CDR3 is 14 residues long. Trimming took 0 bases from V and 4 from J, leaving 7 bases between them.

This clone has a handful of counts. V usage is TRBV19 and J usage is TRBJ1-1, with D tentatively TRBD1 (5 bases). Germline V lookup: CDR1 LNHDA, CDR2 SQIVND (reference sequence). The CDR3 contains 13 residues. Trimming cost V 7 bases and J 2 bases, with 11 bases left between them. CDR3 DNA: TGTGCCAGTAAAGTGGACACCAACACTGAAGCTTTCTTT. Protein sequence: CASKVDTNTEAFF.

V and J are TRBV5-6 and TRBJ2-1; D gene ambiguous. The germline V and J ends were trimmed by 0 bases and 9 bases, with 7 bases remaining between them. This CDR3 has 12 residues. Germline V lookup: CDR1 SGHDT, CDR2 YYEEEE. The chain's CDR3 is CASSLGWGEQFF. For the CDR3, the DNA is TGTGCCAGCAGCTTGGGGTGGGGTGAGCAGTTCTTC.